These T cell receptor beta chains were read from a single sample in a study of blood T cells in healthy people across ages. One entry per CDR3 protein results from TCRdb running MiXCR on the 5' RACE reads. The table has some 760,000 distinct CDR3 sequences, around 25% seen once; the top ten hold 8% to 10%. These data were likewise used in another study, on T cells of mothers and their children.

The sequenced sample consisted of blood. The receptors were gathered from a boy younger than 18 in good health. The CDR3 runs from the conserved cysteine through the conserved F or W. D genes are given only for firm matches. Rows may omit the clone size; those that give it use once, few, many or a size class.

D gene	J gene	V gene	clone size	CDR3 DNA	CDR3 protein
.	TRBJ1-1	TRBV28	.	TGTGCCAGCAGCCCCAGACGGGGTGAAGCTTTCTTT	CASSPRRGEAFF
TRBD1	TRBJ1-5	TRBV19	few	TGTGCCAGTAGTCAGGACAGGTTTGGCAATCAGCCCCAGCATTTT	CASSQDRFGNQPQHF
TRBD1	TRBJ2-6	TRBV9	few	TGTGCCAGCAGCCTTAGGGCAGGGGGCTCTGGGGCCAACGTCCTGACTTTC	CASSLRAGGSGANVLTF
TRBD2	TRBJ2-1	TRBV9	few	TGTGCCAGCAGCACTAGCGTCGGTTCCTACAATGAGCAGTTCTTC	CASSTSVGSYNEQFF
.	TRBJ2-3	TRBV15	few	TGTGCCACCAGCAGAGATCACCCACTCCTCAACACAGATACGCAGTATTTT	CATSRDHPLLNTDTQYF
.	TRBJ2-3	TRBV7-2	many	TGTGCCAGCAGCCCGGACTACACAGATACGCAGTATTTT	CASSPDYTDTQYF
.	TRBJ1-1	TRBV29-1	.	TGCAGCGTTACGGCCCCCATGAACACTGAAGCTTTCTTT	CSVTAPMNTEAFF
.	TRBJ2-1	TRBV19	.	TGTGCCAGTATTGGGGCCGGATACAATGAGCAGTTCTTC	CASIGAGYNEQFF
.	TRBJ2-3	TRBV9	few	TGTGCCAGCAGCGGTCTGGTACCAGATACGCAGTATTTT	CASSGLVPDTQYF
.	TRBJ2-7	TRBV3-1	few	TGTGCCAGCAGAGTAGGCTACGAGCAGTACTTC	CASRVGYEQYF
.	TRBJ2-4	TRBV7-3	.	TGTGCCAGCAGCCCAAGCGGGTTCAGGGGAGGAAACATTCAGTACTTC	CASSPSGFRGGNIQYF
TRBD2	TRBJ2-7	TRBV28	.	TGTGCCAGCAAACCAGCGGGAGGGCCTTACGAGCAGTACTTC	CASKPAGGPYEQYF
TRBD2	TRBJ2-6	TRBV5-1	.	TGCGCCAGCAGCAGCGGGAGGGCGGGACTCTCTGGGGCCAACGTCCTGACTTTC	CASSSGRAGLSGANVLTF
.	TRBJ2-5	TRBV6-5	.	TGTGCCAGCAGTTACGCCGGGGGGACAGGTGAAGAGACCCAGTACTTC	CASSYAGGTGEETQYF
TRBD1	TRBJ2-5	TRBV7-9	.	TGTGCCAGCAGCTCCACTCGGACAGGGGTTGCGACCCAGTACTTC	CASSSTRTGVATQYF
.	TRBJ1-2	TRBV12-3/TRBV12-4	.	TGTGCCGGCAGTTTGTTCGGTGGCTACACCTTC	CAGSLFGGYTF
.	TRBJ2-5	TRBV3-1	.	TGTGCCAGCAGCCTCGAAGCCCTAGGGGGGAAAGAGACCCAGTACTTC	CASSLEALGGKETQYF
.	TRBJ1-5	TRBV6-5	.	TGTGCCACCAAGGGAGGGGTAGGGCCCCAGCATTTT	CATKGGVGPQHF
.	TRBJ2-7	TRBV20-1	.	TGCAGTGCCTTAGCGGACGAGGAGTACTTC	CSALADEEYF
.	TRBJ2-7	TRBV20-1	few	TGCAGTGCTAGGGGGGACGGATCTAAATCCTACGAGCAGTACTTC	CSARGDGSKSYEQYF
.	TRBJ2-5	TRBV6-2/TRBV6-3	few	TGTGCCAGCAGTTACTCGAACTACGCGTCGGAGACCCAGTACTTC	CASSYSNYASETQYF
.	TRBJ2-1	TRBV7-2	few	TGTGCCAGCAGCTTTCGACCGTGGAGGGGCGCCTACAATGAGCAGTTCTTC	CASSFRPWRGAYNEQFF
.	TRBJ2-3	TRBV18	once	TGTGCCAGCTCACCAGGCATGAGAGGGCAGTATTTT	CASSPGMRGQYF
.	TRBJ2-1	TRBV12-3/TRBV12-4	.	TGTGCCAGCAGTAAAGGAGGACGTTTGGGACATACGCAGTTCTTC	CASSKGGRLGHTQFF
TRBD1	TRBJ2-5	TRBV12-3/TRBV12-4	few	TGTGCCAGCAGTCGGACAGGGCTAAGGGAGACCCAGTACTTC	CASSRTGLRETQYF
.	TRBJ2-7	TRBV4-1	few	TGCGCCAGCAGCCAAGAATGGCAGGCCCCCTCCTACGAGCAGTACTTC	CASSQEWQAPSYEQYF
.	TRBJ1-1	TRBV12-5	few	TGTGCTAGTGGTTTGGCCGAGGGGGACACTGAAGCTTTCTTT	CASGLAEGDTEAFF
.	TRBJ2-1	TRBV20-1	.	TGCAGTGCTAGAGACCGGCCCCATGAGCAGTTCTTC	CSARDRPHEQFF
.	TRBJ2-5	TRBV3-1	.	TGTGCCAGCAGCCCCCAGTTGCCCCAAGAGACCCAGTACTTC	CASSPQLPQETQYF
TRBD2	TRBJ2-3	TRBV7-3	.	TGTGCCAGCAGCACAGGACTAGCGTTCACAGATACGCAGTATTTT	CASSTGLAFTDTQYF
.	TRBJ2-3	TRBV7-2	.	TGTGCCAGCAGCATGGGACAAGGCACAGATACGCAGTATTTT	CASSMGQGTDTQYF
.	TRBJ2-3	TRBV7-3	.	TGTGCCAGCAGCTCGGGACTGCTAGCAGATACGCAGTATTTT	CASSSGLLADTQYF
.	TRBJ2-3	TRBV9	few	TGTGCCAGCAGCGTAGGTAACAGAGGAACCACAGATACGCAGTATTTT	CASSVGNRGTTDTQYF
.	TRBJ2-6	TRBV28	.	TGTGCCTCAGGGGTGGGGGAAACCGGGGCCAACGTCCTGACTTTC	CASGVGETGANVLTF
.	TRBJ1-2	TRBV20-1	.	TGCAGTGCTAGCGGTACAGGGAAAAGCCCAAACTATGGCTACACCTTC	CSASGTGKSPNYGYTF
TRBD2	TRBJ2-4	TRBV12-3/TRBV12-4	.	TGTGCCAGCAGTTCGGGACTAGCGGCCCGCCGAGGACAGATTCAGTACTTC	CASSSGLAARRGQIQYF
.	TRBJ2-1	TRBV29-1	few	TGCAGCGTTGAAGGAGGGGTCCGGTTCGATGAGCAGTTCTTC	CSVEGGVRFDEQFF
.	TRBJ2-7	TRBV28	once	TGTGCCAGCAGTTTAGGACGGGGTAGCTCCTACGAGCAGTACTTC	CASSLGRGSSYEQYF
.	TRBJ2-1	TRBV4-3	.	TGCGCCAGCAGCCAAGATAAGGCTCCTTACTACAATGAGCAGTTCTTC	CASSQDKAPYYNEQFF
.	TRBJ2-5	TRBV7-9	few	TGTGCCAGCAGGAGGGACAATGAGGAGACCCAGTACTTC	CASRRDNEETQYF
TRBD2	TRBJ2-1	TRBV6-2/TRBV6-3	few	TGTGCCAGCAGTTACAACCGGGGGGGCTTCTACAATGAGCAGTTCTTC	CASSYNRGGFYNEQFF
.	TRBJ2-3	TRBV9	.	TGTGCCAGCAGCGAAACAGGGGGGGCAACAGGTACGCAGTATTTT	CASSETGGATGTQYF
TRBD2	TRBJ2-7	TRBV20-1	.	TGCAGTGCCCTAGGACTAGCGGGAGGTAGGGTATCCTACGAGCAGTACTTC	CSALGLAGGRVSYEQYF